The table lists the clone carrying this TCR beta chain with many counts. The antigen remains unidentified. The CDR3 spans 12 residues. V shed 4 bases and J shed 1 base, with 8 bases lying between them. Germline loops: CDR1 SQVTM, CDR2 ANQGSEA. This record belongs to a study of T cells in Graves' hyperthyroidism and ophthalmopathy. Patients aged 18 to 65 with hyperthyroidism were newly diagnosed, with duration under 2 months. Pregnant or lactating patients were excluded, as were those with uncontrolled infection or other autoimmune disease. Clinical symptoms, serum thyroxine and TRAb, thyroid ultrasound and orbital computed tomography were used for the diagnoses. From RNA transcripts, TCR beta CDR3 regions were amplified. The HTBI primer set served for first-round RT-PCR of the TCR CDR3. Each CDR3 protein gets one entry after TCRdb re-called the multiplex PCR reads with MiXCR. Among almost 50,000 distinct CDR3 sequences listed, 54% were seen once.

Overall study findings and caveats: Most thyroid clonotypes expanded above 0.001 appeared in blood too.

Sequenced: peripheral blood or thyroid tissue (not recorded which). The V and J genes are TRBV29-1 and TRBJ2-7; D uncertain. This sequence was found in a man aged 18 to 29 with Graves' hyperthyroidism. The CDR3 coding sequence is TGCAGCGTTGGTTTCTCTTCCTACGAGCAGTACTTC. Translated: CSVGFSSYEQYF.